This is a list of T cell receptor beta chains from one sample in a study of T cell responses to AZD1222 COVID-19 vaccine. Here immunoSEQ multiplex PCR was the method, and the copy in TCRdb shows in-frame clones only, minus some. The table includes about 44,000 clones, around 80% detected once. This specimen consisted of peripheral blood, obtained on day 0 of AZD1222 vaccination. The receptors originated from an adult in good health. Each CDR3 is given with its conserved first and last residue. The D gene is left open where the match is weak. Clone size is shown for a subset of rows, as once, few, many or a class of expanded clone.

clone_size,j_call,d_call,v_call,cdr3_length,cdr3_nt,cdr3_aa
NA,TRBJ2-5,TRBD2,TRBV29-1,15,TGCAGCGTTGACCTAGGGAGGGAAAGCCAAGAGACCCAGTACTTC,CSVDLGRESQETQYF
NA,TRBJ2-7,TRBD2,TRBV19,15,TGTGCCAGTACCTCAGGGGCTAGCGGGAGCTACGAGCAGTACTTC,CASTSGASGSYEQYF
NA,TRBJ2-3,TRBD1,TRBV18,16,TGTGCCAGCTCACCAAGGACAGGGGGGACCACAGATACGCAGTATTTT,CASSPRTGGTTDTQYF
NA,TRBJ1-6,NA,TRBV24-1,20,TGTGCCACCAGTGATCCCACTACGACTGATAAGAGCTCCTATAATTCACCCCTCCACTTT,CATSDPTTTDKSSYNSPLHF
NA,TRBJ2-3,NA,TRBV4-3,14,TGCGCCAGCAGCCAAGCCGGGGGTAGGGATACGCAGTATTTT,CASSQAGGRDTQYF
NA,TRBJ1-6,NA,TRBV6-6,16,TGTGCCAGCAGTTACCCCTCCAAGGGGTACGAAACGTCCCTCCACTTT,CASSYPSKGYETSLHF
NA,TRBJ1-1,NA,TRBV3-1/TRBV3-2,17,TGTGCCAGCAGCCAAGGCCTTGGGTCGGCTGTGAACACTGAAGCTTTCTTT,CASSQGLGSAVNTEAFF
NA,TRBJ2-2,NA,TRBV7-2,15,TGTGCCAGCAGCCCTGGGGCCGTGAACACCGGGGAGCTGTTTTTT,CASSPGAVNTGELFF
NA,TRBJ2-1,NA,TRBV24-1,12,TGTGCCACCAGTTGGGAGGGGGGTGAGCAGTTCTTC,CATSWEGGEQFF
NA,TRBJ2-3,NA,TRBV5-1,16,TGCGCCAGCAGCTTGGCTGGGTCAGGGATAACAGATACGCAGTATTTT,CASSLAGSGITDTQYF
NA,TRBJ1-1,TRBD1,TRBV6-2/TRBV6-3,14,TGTGCCAGCAGCCCCGGACAGGGGCGGGATGGAGCTTTCTTT,CASSPGQGRDGAFF
NA,TRBJ1-4,NA,TRBV7-6,14,TGTGCCAGCAGCTTATATGGTAGCCAGGAAAAACTGTTTTTT,CASSLYGSQEKLFF
NA,TRBJ1-1,NA,TRBV7-9,13,TGTGCCAGCAGCCAGACGATGAACACTGAAGCTTTCTTT,CASSQTMNTEAFF
once,TRBJ1-5,NA,TRBV6-1,15,TGTGCCAGCAGTGAAAGGTCCGGCCGATTGGGGCCCCAGCATTTT,CASSERSGRLGPQHF
NA,TRBJ1-1,NA,TRBV18,12,TGTGCCAGCTCCCGGGAGAACACTGAAGCTTTCTTT,CASSRENTEAFF
NA,TRBJ2-5,TRBD1,TRBV7-3,17,TGTGCCAGCAGCCCAAGAAGCGGCAGGGGGCCGTTGGAGACCCAGTACTTC,CASSPRSGRGPLETQYF
NA,TRBJ2-2,NA,TRBV7-3,16,TGTGCCAGCAGGCCCGTCGAGAAGGGGAACACCGGGGAGCTGTTTTTT,CASRPVEKGNTGELFF
NA,TRBJ2-1,NA,TRBV18,14,TGTGCCAGCTCACCAGAGGGTAACTACAATGAGCAGTTCTTC,CASSPEGNYNEQFF
NA,TRBJ2-7,TRBD1,TRBV5-1,13,TGCGCCAGCGGGGGGACAGGGCCCTACGAGCAGTACTTC,CASGGTGPYEQYF
NA,TRBJ1-1,NA,TRBV28,15,TGTGCCAGCACCCTAGGGCAGGAGTTAAACACTGAAGCTTTCTTT,CASTLGQELNTEAFF
NA,TRBJ2-7,TRBD1,TRBV29-1,13,TGCAGCGTTCAGACAGGGGGCAGACACGAGCAGTACTTC,CSVQTGGRHEQYF
NA,TRBJ1-5,TRBD1,TRBV7-9,15,TGTGCCAGCAGCCCCGGGACAGGGAAGGTTCAGCCCCAGCATTTT,CASSPGTGKVQPQHF
many,TRBJ1-6,NA,TRBV19,13,TGTGCCAGTAGTATAGACGGGGGTTCACCCCTCCACTTT,CASSIDGGSPLHF
NA,TRBJ2-7,NA,TRBV7-3,15,TGTGCCAGCAGCTTACAGGCAGGATCCCCCTACGAGCAGTACTTC,CASSLQAGSPYEQYF
NA,TRBJ1-5,NA,TRBV7-2,17,TGTGCCAGCAGCTTACTAGGGGGGCGGGACGGGAATCAGCCCCAGCATTTT,CASSLLGGRDGNQPQHF
NA,TRBJ2-7,NA,TRBV28,14,TGTGCCAGCAGTCACGAGCGGGCGTCCTACGAGCAGTACTTC,CASSHERASYEQYF
once,TRBJ1-5,TRBD1,TRBV10-1,12,TGCGCCAAAGGGACAGGCAATCAGCCCCAGCATTTT,CAKGTGNQPQHF
NA,TRBJ2-3,TRBD1,TRBV7-9,17,TGTGCCAGCAGCCCCGTGACAGGGGTGGATGGCACAGATACGCAGTATTTT,CASSPVTGVDGTDTQYF
NA,TRBJ2-5,TRBD2,TRBV27,16,TGTGCCAGCAGACCCGGACTAGCGGGGGGGCCAGAGACCCAGTACTTC,CASRPGLAGGPETQYF
NA,TRBJ1-4,NA,TRBV9,16,TGTGCCAGCAGCGTAGCCCAGGGAGGAACTAATGAAAAACTGTTTTTT,CASSVAQGGTNEKLFF
NA,TRBJ2-7,NA,TRBV5-1,14,TGCGCCAGCAACTTAGGGGGGAGCTCCTACGAGCAGTACTTC,CASNLGGSSYEQYF
NA,TRBJ1-1,NA,TRBV15,13,TGTGCCACCAGCAGAGATCTATTGGCTGAAGCTTTCTTT,CATSRDLLAEAFF
NA,TRBJ1-3,NA,TRBV30,13,TGTGCCTGGAGTGTTCTAGGTGGAAACACCATATATTTT,CAWSVLGGNTIYF
once,TRBJ1-1,NA,TRBV9,13,TGTGCCAGCAGCCCAGCACTGAACACTGAAGCTTTCTTT,CASSPALNTEAFF
once,TRBJ2-7,TRBD1,TRBV10-2,14,TGCGCCAGCCTGGACAGGGGGAGCTCCTACGAGCAGTACTTC,CASLDRGSSYEQYF
once,TRBJ2-7,NA,TRBV5-5,14,TGTGCCAGCAGCTTGCAGGACAGATCCTACGAGCAGTACTTC,CASSLQDRSYEQYF
NA,TRBJ1-4,NA,TRBV5-5,14,TGTGCCAGCAGCTTGGGCAGAGAGAATGAAAAACTGTTTTTT,CASSLGRENEKLFF
NA,TRBJ1-2,NA,TRBV2,12,TGTGCCAGCAGTGGATTCCAGGAAGGCTACACCTTC,CASSGFQEGYTF
NA,TRBJ2-5,NA,TRBV3-1/TRBV3-2,12,TGTGCCAGCAGCCTCACGCAAGAGACCCAGTACTTC,CASSLTQETQYF
NA,TRBJ1-6,NA,TRBV5-6,14,TGTGCCAGCAGCATCCAGGGGACGAATTCACCCCTCCACTTT,CASSIQGTNSPLHF
NA,TRBJ2-7,TRBD2,TRBV30,17,TGTGCCTGGAGTGTACCAAGCTGGACTAGCGGTACCTACGAGCAGTACTTC,CAWSVPSWTSGTYEQYF
few,TRBJ2-7,NA,TRBV5-1,15,TGCGCCAGCAGCTTGGAATATCCAGATTATTACGAGCAGTACTTC,CASSLEYPDYYEQYF
NA,TRBJ2-5,TRBD1,TRBV5-4,14,TGTGCCAGCAGCGCCGGACAGGGGAGAGAGACCCAGTACTTC,CASSAGQGRETQYF
NA,TRBJ1-6,NA,TRBV7-6,15,TGTGCCAGCAGTACGCAGGGTTCCTATAATTCACCCCTCCACTTT,CASSTQGSYNSPLHF
NA,TRBJ1-2,NA,TRBV9,14,TGTGCCAGCAGCGTAGACCAGACAGTTTATGGCTACACCTTC,CASSVDQTVYGYTF
NA,TRBJ2-1,TRBD2,TRBV7-8,18,TGTGCCAGCAGCTTATTCCCGGGACTGGGGACTATCGGAGATGAGCAGTTCTTC,CASSLFPGLGTIGDEQFF
NA,TRBJ1-1,NA,TRBV27,14,TGTGCCAGGACTGTGGGGCTACCCAACACTGAAGCTTTCTTT,CARTVGLPNTEAFF
once,TRBJ2-7,TRBD1,TRBV4-3,13,TGCGCCAGCAGTCTGGACAGGGCGGTCGAGCAGTACTTC,CASSLDRAVEQYF